Below, 27 T cell receptor beta chains from the same sample are listed, as sequenced in a study of identical twins. TCRdb re-called the 5' RACE reads through MiXCR, storing one row per CDR3 protein. The repertoire includes some 660,000 distinct CDR3 sequences, over 8.5% of them detected once, and 0.85% to 1% sits in the top ten. This sample also appeared in a second study, on yellow fever vaccine responses in identical twins.

The sequenced sample consisted of PBMCs. These TCRs come from a woman younger than 35 in good health.

The CDR3 DNA sequence: TGTGCCAGCGGGGGGGCCGGGGAGCTGTTTTTT. Encoded protein: CASGGAGELFF. This rearrangement joins TRBV9 to TRBJ2-2; 7 bases align to TRBD2. J gave up 6 bases and V 7 bases, and 0 bases lay outside the gene matches. The length of the CDR3 is 11 residues. Germline CDR1 is SGDLS and CDR2 is YYNGEE.

This clonotype was seen a handful of times. The rearrangement joins TRBV12-3 or TRBV12-4 to TRBJ2-5, with TRBD2 as a possible D gene (6 bases). This CDR3 is 16 amino acids long. With 5 bases removed from V and 2 bases from J, the gap between germline ends came to 18 bases. The CDR3 protein is CASSIGGVGDQETQYF. DNA of the CDR3: TGTGCCAGCAGTATCGGGGGAGTCGGGGATCAAGAGACCCAGTACTTC.

This clonotype came up many times. V gene TRBV3-1 combines with J gene TRBJ2-7; D unclear. The CDR3 is 16 amino acids. V lost 4 bases and J lost 0, with 16 bases in between. Per the germline V gene, CDR1 is LGHDT and CDR2 is YNNKEL (reference sequence). In DNA form, the CDR3 reads TGTGCCAGCAGCCCCGGGCCCTTAAGTGCCTCCTACGAGCAGTACTTC. It codes for CASSPGPLSASYEQYF.

V gene TRBV5-1 combines with J gene TRBJ2-7, with D unclear. The CDR3 runs to 13 residues. V was shortened by 4 bases and J by 3 bases, with 11 bases between the two germline ends. The germline V gene has CDR1 SGHRS and CDR2 YFSETQ. CDR3 coding DNA: TGCGCCAGCAGCGCTTCTTGGGTCTACGAGCAGTACTTC. Translation: CASSASWVYEQYF.

This clonotype was seen a few times. V is TRBV29-1 and J is TRBJ2-7; 8 bases map to TRBD1. The V and J ends lost 7 bases and 2 bases, in that order; junction bases with no gene match: 10. This CDR3 region has 14 residues. CDR1 is SQVTM, CDR2 ANQGSEA, per germline. Here the CDR3 reads CSARQGSGTYEQYF. For the CDR3, the DNA is TGCAGCGCCCGACAGGGGTCGGGGACCTACGAGCAGTACTTC.

The rearrangement uses TRBV20-1 and TRBJ2-2, with 8 bases aligning to TRBD1. Germline V gene lookup returns CDR1 DFQATT and CDR2 SNEGSKA (reference sequence). The CDR3 loop spans 13 amino acids. Unmatched junction bases numbered 5, after V lost 6 bases and J lost 5 bases. Here the CDR3 DNA reads TGCAGTGCAAGCGGACAGGGAACCGGGGAGCTGTTTTTT. Protein: CSASGQGTGELFF.

This clonotype was recorded many times. The V call is TRBV29-1, the J call TRBJ2-3; perhaps TRBD2 as D (6 bases). Looked up from germline, CDR1 is SQVTM and CDR2 is ANQGSEA. This CDR3 comprises 15 residues. V dropped 7 bases and J dropped 0 bases, with 17 bases sitting between them. The CDR3 DNA follows: TGCAGCGCTTCGACAACAACTAGCAGCACAGATACGCAGTATTTT. Translated: CSASTTTSSTDTQYF.

This clonotype has ten or more counts. V usage is TRBV4-2 and J usage is TRBJ2-1, with a possible D match to TRBD2 (5 bases). The germline V gene encodes CDR1 LGHNA and CDR2 YNFKEQ. This CDR3 spans 15 amino acids. Trimming took 0 bases from V and 8 from J, leaving 14 bases between them. CDR3 sequence (DNA): TGTGCCAGCAGCCAAGAAGTATCCGCGGGCTATGAGCAGTTCTTC. This translates into CASSQEVSAGYEQFF.

Many counts were recorded for this clonotype. CDR3 nucleotide sequence: TGTGCCAGCAGCCAAGCCCAGGGACTAGCCTACGAGCAGTACTTC. It specifies CASSQAQGLAYEQYF. The J gene is TRBJ2-7, the V gene TRBV4-2, with 8 nucleotides matching TRBD2. The V and J ends lost 1 base and 2 bases, in that order; junction bases with no gene match: 4. This CDR3 has 15 amino acids. Germline V CDR1 and CDR2: LGHNA, YNFKEQ.

The CDR3 DNA follows: TGCAGTGCTTGGACTAGCGGACCGAGCTCCTACAATGAGCAGTTCTTC. This encodes CSAWTSGPSSYNEQFF. The rearrangement joins TRBV20-1 to TRBJ2-1; 10 bases fit TRBD2. V trimming: 5 bases; J trimming: 0 bases; junction bases outside the gene matches: 7. This CDR3 is built from 16 residues. Per the germline V gene, CDR1 is DFQATT and CDR2 is SNEGSKA (reference sequence).

The chain uses TRBV10-3 and TRBJ2-1; TRBD2 aligns across 14 bases. The CDR3 length is 15 residues. The germline CDR1 and CDR2 sequences are ENHRY and SYGVKD. The V and J ends lost 7 bases and 6 bases, in that order; junction bases with no gene match: 5. The CDR3 DNA sequence: TGTGCCATCAAACCGGGACTAGCGGGAGCCAATGAGCAGTTCTTC. This sequence encodes CAIKPGLAGANEQFF.

The rearrangement links TRBV6-5 to TRBJ2-3; no definite D call. The V and J ends lost 0 bases and 0 bases respectively, with 7 bases between them. The CDR3 covers 15 residues. The germline V gene has CDR1 MNHEY and CDR2 SVGAGI. CDR3 residues: CASSYSRSSTDTQYF. The CDR3 bases are TGTGCCAGCAGTTACTCGCGAAGTAGCACAGATACGCAGTATTTT.

The chain uses TRBV5-1 and TRBJ2-7, with TRBD1 matching 9 bases. Germline CDR1 is SGHRS and CDR2 is YFSETQ. This CDR3 region has 15 residues. V dropped 6 bases and J dropped 2; count of bases not matched to a gene: 9. The CDR3 nucleotides are TGCGCCAGCAAAAAACAGGGGGCTTCCACCTACGAGCAGTACTTC. Translating it yields CASKKQGASTYEQYF.

In this sample, this clonotype turned up many times. V is TRBV29-1 and J is TRBJ2-7, with D unclear. Germline V gene data show CDR1 as SQVTM and CDR2 as ANQGSEA. The CDR3 runs to 15 residues. V lost 0 bases to trimming and J lost 3 bases, with 15 bases between them. CDR3: CSVEDRQINLYEQYF. CDR3 nucleotide sequence: TGCAGCGTTGAAGATCGGCAAATCAACCTCTACGAGCAGTACTTC.

This clonotype was seen a few times. An end of the junction does not agree with germline; a read error may underlie this. The chain uses TRBV3-1 and TRBJ2-3; no reliable D call. Germline V gives CDR1 LGHDT, CDR2 YNNKEL (reference sequence). This CDR3 has 11 residues. CDR3 DNA: TGTGCCAGCAGCCACCTAGATTCGCAGTATTTT. Translated: CASSHLDSQYF.

This clonotype was seen more than once but under ten times. The chain links TRBV2 to TRBJ2-1; 8 nucleotides line up with TRBD2. The CDR3 extends over 15 amino acids. V shed 4 bases, J shed 5 bases, and the junction held 7 bases outside the gene matches. Looked up from germline, CDR1 is SNHLY and CDR2 is FYNNEI. CDR3 sequence reads: CASSAAGASHNEQFF. The DNA for the CDR3 is TGTGCCAGCAGTGCAGCGGGGGCATCTCACAATGAGCAGTTCTTC.

This clonotype was recorded at least ten times. This chain connects TRBV27 to TRBJ2-7, with TRBD2 matching over 8 bases. The CDR3 is 12 amino acids. Germline V gives CDR1 MNHEY, CDR2 SMNVEV (reference sequence). V was pared by 5 bases and J by 3 bases, with 0 bases of the junction left unmatched. The CDR3 loop is CASSRGGYEQYF. In DNA form, the CDR3 reads TGTGCCAGCAGTCGGGGGGGCTACGAGCAGTACTTC.

Ten or more counts support this clonotype. V gene TRBV20-1 combines with J gene TRBJ2-3, with D possibly being TRBD1 (5 bases). This CDR3 spans 13 amino acids. Germline V lookup: CDR1 DFQATT, CDR2 SNEGSKA (reference sequence). With 5 bases removed from V and 4 bases from J, the gap between germline ends came to 13 bases. The CDR3 nucleotides read TGCAGTGCTCGGACGGTGGGGCCAGATACGCAGTATTTT. Residues: CSARTVGPDTQYF.

The chain couples TRBV10-3 to TRBJ1-1, with D uncertain. V was cut by 1 base and J by 3 bases, with 3 bases left in between. This CDR3 has 12 amino acids. Looked up from germline, CDR1 is ENHRY and CDR2 is SYGVKD. In nucleotides, the CDR3 is TGTGCCATCAGTGAGTTGGACACTGAAGCTTTCTTT. It specifies CAISELDTEAFF.

This clonotype was counted many times. This chain connects TRBV5-1 to TRBJ2-1, with TRBD1 identical over 7 bases. The CDR3 is 16 residues long. With V trimmed by 1 base and J by 0 bases, 4 bases remained unmatched. Germline V gene sequence: CDR1 SGHRS, CDR2 YFSETQ. The CDR3 region has the DNA TGCGCCAGCAGCTTGACAGGGGAGAGCTCCTACAATGAGCAGTTCTTC. It specifies CASSLTGESSYNEQFF.

This clonotype was counted at least ten times. The gene calls are TRBV6-5 and TRBJ2-3; no reliable D call. The CDR3 runs to 14 residues. V was clipped by 3 bases and J by 0 bases, with 7 bases between them. Per the germline V gene, CDR1 is MNHEY and CDR2 is SVGAGI. CDR3 DNA sequence: TGTGCCAGCAGTTATGGGCAAAGCACAGATACGCAGTATTTT. Protein product: CASSYGQSTDTQYF.

This clonotype was counted at least ten times. The chain recombines TRBV6-5 with TRBJ2-1, with 7 bases that match TRBD2. Trimming at V came to 2 bases and at J to 2 bases, leaving 3 bases not matched to a gene. Germline V CDR1 and CDR2: MNHEY, SVGAGI. The CDR3 totals 15 residues. The CDR3, as DNA: TGTGCCAGCAGTTACGCCAGCGGGACCTACAATGAGCAGTTCTTC. It yields the protein CASSYASGTYNEQFF.

This clonotype occurred many times. This chain joins TRBV29-1 and TRBJ2-5; TRBD2 might be the D (7 bases). Germline CDR1 reads SQVTM; CDR2 reads ANQGSEA. Trimming removed 3 bases at V and 4 bases at J, with 15 bases between. The CDR3 has 14 amino acids. The CDR3 bases are TGCAGCGTTGATGGGGGGGGCTGGGGAGAGACCCAGTACTTC. It codes for CSVDGGGWGETQYF. Full variable domain (rest looked up from reference TRBV29-1 and TRBJ2-5): SAVISQKPSRDICQRGTSLTIQCQVDSQVTMMFWYRQQPGQSLTLIATANQGSEATYESGFVIDKFPISRPNLTFSTLTVSNMSPEDSSIYLCSVDGGGWGETQYFGPGTRLLVL.

This clonotype was observed once. The CDR3 is CASRSGTSPLNEQFF. CDR3 DNA: TGTGCCAGCAGATCCGGGACTAGCCCGCTCAATGAGCAGTTCTTC. The V gene is TRBV7-2, the J gene TRBJ2-1, with TRBD2 matching 9 bases. V shed 6 bases, J shed 6 bases, and the junction held 9 bases outside the gene matches. Germline CDR1 is SGHTA and CDR2 is FQGNSA. The CDR3 consists of 15 residues.

Ten or more counts support this clonotype. This sequence joins TRBV5-1 and TRBJ2-5; the D is unclear. The CDR3 length is 13 residues. Trimming removed 0 bases from V and 3 bases from J, with 6 bases in between. Per germline, CDR1 SGHRS and CDR2 YFSETQ. DNA of the CDR3: TGCGCCAGCAGCTTGGGTGGAAAAGAGACCCAGTACTTC. Its protein is CASSLGGKETQYF.

This sequence joins TRBV5-8 and TRBJ1-1, with 7 bases identical to TRBD1. This CDR3 spans 16 amino acids. Germline lookup yields CDR1 SGHTS and CDR2 YDEGEE. J was trimmed by 0 bases and V by 3 bases; bases with no gene match: 8. The CDR3 DNA reads TGTGCCAGCAGCTCCCGGGACAGCCCTATGAACACTGAAGCTTTCTTT. This encodes CASSSRDSPMNTEAFF.

In its sample, this clonotype was seen a few times. The chain employs TRBV7-9 and TRBJ1-2; the D gene is possibly TRBD1 (6 bases). Germline CDR1 reads SEHNR; CDR2 reads FQNEAQ (reference sequence). CDR3 length equals 16 residues. Trimming shortened V by 5 bases and J by 2 bases, and 18 bases separated the two germline ends. The CDR3 DNA sequence: TGTGCCAGCAGCGTGGGAGCAGGGGATTACAACTATGGCTACACCTTC. Its protein is CASSVGAGDYNYGYTF.